In this sample, the clone carrying this T cell receptor (beta chain) turned up once. Its antigen is undetermined. It was cDNA, reverse transcribed from extracted RNA, that served as the sequencing template. The table came from immunoSEQ multiplex PCR; TCRdb's copy has only in-frame clones and leaves some out. The sample has some 200,000 clones, roughly 53% seen once; the top ten hold 10% to 15%. The treatment here: oral pan-JAK inhibitor, 5-10 mg twice daily. The sample belongs to a study of CD8+ T cells in alopecia areata. The germline CDR1 and CDR2 sequences are MGHRA and YSYEKL. The CDR3 length is 13 residues. V lost 8 bases to trimming and J lost 2 bases, with 13 bases between them. Study-wide findings and caveats: Tofacitinib yielded significantly lower scalp clonality and fewer expanded CD8+ clones among the top 100. Clonality in lesional scalp, especially alopecia totalis/universalis, exceeded that of normal scalp.

The TCR sequence derives from a human donor with alopecia areata. The V and J genes are TRBV4-1 and TRBJ2-7, with D maybe TRBD2 (5 bases). The sample consisted of CD8+ T cells sorted from blood, taken at week 24, from a patient treated with tofacitinib. Here the CDR3 DNA reads TGCGCCAGCTCGAGGGCAGGAACCTACGAGCAGTACTTC. It yields the protein CASSRAGTYEQYF.